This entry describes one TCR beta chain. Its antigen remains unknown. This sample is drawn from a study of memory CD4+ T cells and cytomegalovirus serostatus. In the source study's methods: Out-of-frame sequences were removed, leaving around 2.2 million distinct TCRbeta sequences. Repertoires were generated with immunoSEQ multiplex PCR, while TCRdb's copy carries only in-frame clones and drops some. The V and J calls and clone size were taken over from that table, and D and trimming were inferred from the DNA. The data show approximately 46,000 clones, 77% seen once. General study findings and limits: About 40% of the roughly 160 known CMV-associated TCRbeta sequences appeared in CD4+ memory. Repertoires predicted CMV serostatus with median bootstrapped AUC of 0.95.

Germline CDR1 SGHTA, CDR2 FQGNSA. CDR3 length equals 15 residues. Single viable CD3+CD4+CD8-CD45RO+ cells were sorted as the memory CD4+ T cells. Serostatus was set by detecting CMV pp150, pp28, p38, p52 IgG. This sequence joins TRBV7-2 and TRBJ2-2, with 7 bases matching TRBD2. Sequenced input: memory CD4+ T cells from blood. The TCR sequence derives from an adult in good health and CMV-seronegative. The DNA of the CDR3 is TGTGCAGCGAAGGTGGCTAGCGGTTACACCGGGGAGCTGTTTTTT. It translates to CAAKVASGYTGELFF.